The present T cell receptor beta chain was sequenced within a study of shared clonotypes between healthy human individuals. Study observations and caveats: Relative to their counterparts shared across all four donors, non-shared clonotypes exhibited diminished generation probabilities. Around 5% was the fraction of naive CD4 clonotypes found shared across several donors. Across subsets, estimated richness was generally greater for naive than for memory populations.

Replicate PCRs run on sorted subsets employed roughly 190 ng DNA, tens of thousands of T cell genomes. Repertoires were generated with immunoSEQ multiplex PCR, while TCRdb's copy carries only in-frame clones and drops some. This table holds about 2.1 million clones, approximately 94% found once. Concerning this clone itself: Its antigen is currently unknown. The sample contains more than one DNA sequence encoding this CDR3.

Per germline, CDR1 SEHNR and CDR2 FQNEAQ (reference sequence). This CDR3 spans 12 amino acids. V lost 3 bases and J 6 bases, leaving 7 bases between the germline ends. Terminally differentiated effector memory CD45RA+ cells were excluded from the naive CD8 cells, which were CD45RO-negative and positively selected for CCR7. The V and J genes are TRBV7-9 and TRBJ2-3, with D hard to call. Sequenced material: naive CD8+ T cells from PBMCs. This receptor was obtained from a young man in good health. Some clones in this sample may be carry-over from other donors' samples. CDR3 nucleotide sequence: TGTGCCAGCAGCTTCCTGACTGATACGCAGTATTTT. Amino acids: CASSFLTDTQYF.